This TCR beta chain was sequenced during a study of long-term antiretroviral therapy in people with HIV. Sequencing relied on immunoSEQ assay v3.0, run at survey level. Some clones are missing from TCRdb's copy, which holds only in-frame ones; the method was immunoSEQ multiplex PCR. In the table there are roughly 20,000 clones, roughly 78% of which are singletons. Study-wide findings and caveats: Dominant in the repertoire at all time points were clones expanded before ART.

Germline V lookup: CDR1 SGHAT, CDR2 FQDESV (reference sequence). Deletions cut 2 bases from V and 2 bases from J, with 19 bases between. The CDR3 consists of 18 residues. With regard to this clone: As yet, its antigen is unknown.

The chain combines TRBV11-1 with TRBJ2-1, with D tentatively TRBD2 (6 bases). The receptor was isolated from a woman between 40 and 55 years old with HIV. Sequencing was performed on unsorted PBMCs, taken at the start of antiretroviral therapy, before treatment. The DNA of the CDR3 is TGTGCCAGCAGCTTACGTAGGGGACTGGAACGTACCTACAATGAGCAGTTCTTC. Residues: CASSLRRGLERTYNEQFF.